One sample yielded the 2 T cell receptor beta chains listed below, sequenced in a study of cytotoxic CD8 clonotypes in ibrutinib-treated CLL. This table comes from immunoSEQ multiplex PCR, and its TCRdb copy is limited to in-frame clones, with some not included. This sample has about 30,000 clones, with around 52% found just once. Specimen: PBMCs, collected before ibrutinib treatment. These receptors came from a human donor with chronic lymphocytic leukemia.

For the CDR3, the DNA is TGTGCCAGCAGCTTTGGCAGGGAGTACGAGCAGTACTTC. As protein: CASSFGREYEQYF. J is TRBJ2-7 and V is TRBV7-8; D possibly matches TRBD1 or TRBD2 (5 bases each). The CDR3 is made up of 13 amino acids. Germline assignment: CDR1 SGHVS and CDR2 FQNEAQ. The V end lost 3 bases, the J end lost 4 bases, and 10 bases lay between the germline ends.

This clone was detected a few times. The V gene is TRBV6-5, the J gene TRBJ2-3; D is possibly TRBD1 or TRBD2 (5 bases each). Trimming shortened V by 6 bases and J by 7 bases, and 14 bases separated the two germline ends. Germline V gene sequence: CDR1 MNHEY, CDR2 SVGAGI. The CDR3 runs to 13 residues. As DNA, the CDR3 is TGTGCCAGCAGGGCCGGGGCCACGCATACGCAGTATTTT. Protein: CASRAGATHTQYF.